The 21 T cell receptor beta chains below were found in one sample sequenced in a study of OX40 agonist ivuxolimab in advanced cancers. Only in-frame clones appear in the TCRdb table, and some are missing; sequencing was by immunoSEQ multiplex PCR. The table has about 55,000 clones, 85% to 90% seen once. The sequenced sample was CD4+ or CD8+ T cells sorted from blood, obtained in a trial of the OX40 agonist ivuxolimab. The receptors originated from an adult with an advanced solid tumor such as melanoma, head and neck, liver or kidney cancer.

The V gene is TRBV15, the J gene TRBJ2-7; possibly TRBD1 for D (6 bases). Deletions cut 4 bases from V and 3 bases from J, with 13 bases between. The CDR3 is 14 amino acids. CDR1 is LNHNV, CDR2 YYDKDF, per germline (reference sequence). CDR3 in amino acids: CATSMPGAIYEQYF. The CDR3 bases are TGTGCCACCAGCATGCCAGGGGCTATCTACGAGCAGTACTTC.

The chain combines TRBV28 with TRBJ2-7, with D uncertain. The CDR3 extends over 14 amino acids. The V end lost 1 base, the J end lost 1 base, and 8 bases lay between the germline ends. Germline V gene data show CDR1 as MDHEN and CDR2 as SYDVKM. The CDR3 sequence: CASSLSARSYEQYF. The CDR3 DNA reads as TGTGCCAGCAGTTTATCGGCCAGATCCTACGAGCAGTACTTC.

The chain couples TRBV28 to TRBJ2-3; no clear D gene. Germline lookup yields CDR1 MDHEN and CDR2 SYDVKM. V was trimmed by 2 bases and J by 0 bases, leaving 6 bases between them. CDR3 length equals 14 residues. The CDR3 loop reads CASSLRQSTDTQYF. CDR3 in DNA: TGTGCCAGCAGTTTACGGCAGAGCACAGATACGCAGTATTTT.

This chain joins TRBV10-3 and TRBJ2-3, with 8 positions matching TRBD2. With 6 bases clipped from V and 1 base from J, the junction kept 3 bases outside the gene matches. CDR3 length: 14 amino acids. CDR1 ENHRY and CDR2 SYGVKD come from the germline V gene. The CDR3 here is CAIRETSGTDTQYF. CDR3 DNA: TGTGCCATCAGAGAGACTAGCGGCACAGATACGCAGTATTTT.

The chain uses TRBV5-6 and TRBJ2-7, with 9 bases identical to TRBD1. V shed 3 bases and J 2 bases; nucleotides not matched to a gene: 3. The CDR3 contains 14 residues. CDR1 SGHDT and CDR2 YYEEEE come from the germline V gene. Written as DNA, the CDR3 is TGTGCCAGCAGCTGGGGGACAGGGACCTACGAGCAGTACTTC. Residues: CASSWGTGTYEQYF.

CDR3 loop: CASSQEATLGQETQYF. The CDR3 DNA reads TGCGCCAGCAGCCAAGAGGCCACACTAGGTCAAGAGACCCAGTACTTC. V is TRBV4-1 and J is TRBJ2-5, with D perhaps TRBD2 (5 bases). CDR3 length: 16 amino acids. Trimming pared 0 bases from V and 2 bases from J, leaving 13 bases between. Germline CDR1 is MGHRA and CDR2 is YSYEKL.

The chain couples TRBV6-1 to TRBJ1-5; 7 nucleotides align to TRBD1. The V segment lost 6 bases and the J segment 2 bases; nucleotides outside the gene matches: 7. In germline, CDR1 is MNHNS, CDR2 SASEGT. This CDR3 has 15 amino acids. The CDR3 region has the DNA TGTGCCAGCAGGAAAGGGGGCAGCGGCAATCAGCCCCAGCATTTT. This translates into CASRKGGSGNQPQHF.

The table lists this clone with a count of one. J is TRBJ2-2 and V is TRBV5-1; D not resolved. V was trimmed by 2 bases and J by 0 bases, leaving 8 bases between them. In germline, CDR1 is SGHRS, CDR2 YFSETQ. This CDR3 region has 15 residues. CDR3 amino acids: CASSLETPNTGELFF. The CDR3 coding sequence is TGCGCCAGCAGCTTAGAGACACCGAACACCGGGGAGCTGTTTTTT.

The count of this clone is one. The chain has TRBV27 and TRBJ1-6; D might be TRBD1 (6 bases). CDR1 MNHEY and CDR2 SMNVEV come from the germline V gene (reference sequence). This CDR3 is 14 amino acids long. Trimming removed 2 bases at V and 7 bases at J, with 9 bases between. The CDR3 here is CASSLQGTNSPLHF. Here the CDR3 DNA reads TGTGCCAGCAGTTTACAGGGGACGAATTCACCCCTCCACTTT.

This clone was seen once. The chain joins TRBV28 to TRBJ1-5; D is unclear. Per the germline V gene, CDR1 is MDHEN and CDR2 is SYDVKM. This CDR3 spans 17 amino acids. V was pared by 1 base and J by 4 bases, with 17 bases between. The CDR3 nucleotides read TGTGCCAGCAGTTTATTAGGCCCGGGCCCCTCAAATCAGCCCCAGCATTTT. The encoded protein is CASSLLGPGPSNQPQHF.

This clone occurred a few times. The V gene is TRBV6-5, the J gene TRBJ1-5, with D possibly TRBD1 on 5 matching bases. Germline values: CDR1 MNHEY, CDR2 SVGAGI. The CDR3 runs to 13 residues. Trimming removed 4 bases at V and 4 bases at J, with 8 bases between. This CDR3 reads CASSLTVNQPQHF. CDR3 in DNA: TGTGCCAGCAGTTTGACAGTAAATCAGCCCCAGCATTTT.

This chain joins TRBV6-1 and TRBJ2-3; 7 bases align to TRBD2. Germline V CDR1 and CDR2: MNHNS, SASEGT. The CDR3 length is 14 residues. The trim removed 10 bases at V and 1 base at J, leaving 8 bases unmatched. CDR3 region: CATAFAGGTDTQYF. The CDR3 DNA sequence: TGTGCCACCGCTTTCGCGGGGGGCACAGATACGCAGTATTTT.

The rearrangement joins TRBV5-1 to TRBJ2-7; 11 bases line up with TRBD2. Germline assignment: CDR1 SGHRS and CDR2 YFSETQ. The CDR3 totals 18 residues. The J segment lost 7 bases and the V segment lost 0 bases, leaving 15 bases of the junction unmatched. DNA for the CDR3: TGCGCCAGCAGCTTGGTAGTAGCGGGAGGGCCAGGAGCGGGTGAGCAGTACTTC. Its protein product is CASSLVVAGGPGAGEQYF.

Written as DNA, the CDR3 is TGTGCCAGCAGCTTAGCGGGGCCCCCCCAAGAGACCCAGTACTTC. Its protein product is CASSLAGPPQETQYF. This sequence joins TRBV7-9 and TRBJ2-5, with TRBD1 as a possible D gene (5 bases). Between the trimmed V and J ends, which lost 0 bases and 1 base, there was a span of 9 bases. This CDR3 spans 15 amino acids. CDR1 SEHNR and CDR2 FQNEAQ come from the germline V gene (reference sequence).

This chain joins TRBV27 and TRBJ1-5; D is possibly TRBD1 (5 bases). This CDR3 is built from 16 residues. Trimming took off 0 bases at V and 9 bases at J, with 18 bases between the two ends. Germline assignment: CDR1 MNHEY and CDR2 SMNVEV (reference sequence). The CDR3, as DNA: TGTGCCAGCAGTTTATCGGCAGGGTTCCATGATTCGCCCCAGCATTTT. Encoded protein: CASSLSAGFHDSPQHF.

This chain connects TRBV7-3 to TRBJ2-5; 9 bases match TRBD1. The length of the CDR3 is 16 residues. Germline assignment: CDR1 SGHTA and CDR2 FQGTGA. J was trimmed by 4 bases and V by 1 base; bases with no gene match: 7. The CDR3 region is CASSLMGQGSGETQYF. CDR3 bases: TGTGCCAGCAGCTTAATGGGACAGGGAAGTGGAGAGACCCAGTACTTC.

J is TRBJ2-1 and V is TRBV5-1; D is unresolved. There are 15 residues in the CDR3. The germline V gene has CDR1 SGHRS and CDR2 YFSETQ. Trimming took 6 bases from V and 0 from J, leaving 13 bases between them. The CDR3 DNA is TGCGCCAGCACCACCGGGTCTAGCTCCTACAATGAGCAGTTCTTC. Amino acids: CASTTGSSSYNEQFF.

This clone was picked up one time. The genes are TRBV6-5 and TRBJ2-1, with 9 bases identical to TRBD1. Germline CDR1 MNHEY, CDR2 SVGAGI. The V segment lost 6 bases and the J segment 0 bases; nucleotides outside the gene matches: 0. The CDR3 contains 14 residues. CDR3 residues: CASRTGGSYNEQFF. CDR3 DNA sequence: TGTGCCAGCAGGACAGGGGGCTCCTACAATGAGCAGTTCTTC.

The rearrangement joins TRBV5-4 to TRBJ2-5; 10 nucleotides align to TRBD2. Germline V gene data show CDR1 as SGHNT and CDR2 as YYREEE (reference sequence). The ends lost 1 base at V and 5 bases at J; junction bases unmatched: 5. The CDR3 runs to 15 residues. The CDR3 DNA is TGTGCCAGCAGCTTGCCAGCGGGAGGGCCGGAGACCCAGTACTTC. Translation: CASSLPAGGPETQYF.

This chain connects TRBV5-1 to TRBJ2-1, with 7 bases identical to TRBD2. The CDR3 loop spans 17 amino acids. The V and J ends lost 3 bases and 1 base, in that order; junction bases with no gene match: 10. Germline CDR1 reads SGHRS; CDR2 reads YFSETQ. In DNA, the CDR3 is TGCGCCAGCAGCTCCATTCCGACTAGCCGTTCCTACAATGAGCAGTTCTTC. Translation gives CASSSIPTSRSYNEQFF.

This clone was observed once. The CDR3, as DNA: TGTGCTAGCGGGCAATACCCAGCAGAGGCGGGTCAGACCCAGTACTTC. As protein: CASGQYPAEAGQTQYF. V usage is TRBV7-7 and J usage is TRBJ2-5; 7 bases fit TRBD2. Germline CDR1 SSHAT, CDR2 FNYEAQ (reference sequence). The CDR3 has 16 residues. Based on the CDR3 plus reference TRBV7-7 and TRBJ2-5, the full variable domain is GAGVSQSPRYKVTKRGQDVTLRCDPISSHATLYWYQQALGQGPEFLTYFNYEAQPDKSGLPSDRFSAERPEGSISTLTIQRTEQRDSAMYRCASGQYPAEAGQTQYFGPGTRLLVL.